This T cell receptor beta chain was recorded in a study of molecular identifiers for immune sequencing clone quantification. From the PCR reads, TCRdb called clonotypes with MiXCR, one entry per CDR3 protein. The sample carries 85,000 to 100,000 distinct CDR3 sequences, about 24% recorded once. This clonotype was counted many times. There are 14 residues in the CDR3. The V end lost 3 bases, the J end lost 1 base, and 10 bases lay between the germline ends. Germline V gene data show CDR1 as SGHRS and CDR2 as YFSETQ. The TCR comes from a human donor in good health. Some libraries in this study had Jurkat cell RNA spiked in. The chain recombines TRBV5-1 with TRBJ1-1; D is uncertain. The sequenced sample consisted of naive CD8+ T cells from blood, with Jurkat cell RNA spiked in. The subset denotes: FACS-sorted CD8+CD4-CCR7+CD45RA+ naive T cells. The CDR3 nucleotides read TGCGCCAGCAGCTCACGACGGGAGAACACTGAAGCTTTCTTT. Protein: CASSSRRENTEAFF.